The entry below describes one T cell receptor beta chain. Trimming shortened V by 4 bases and J by 10 bases, and 16 bases separated the two germline ends. The CDR3 has 13 residues. Germline V lookup: CDR1 LGHDT, CDR2 YNNKEL (reference sequence). The data belong to a study of control samples from healthy donors and cancer patients. The protocol was immunoSEQ multiplex PCR, while the TCRdb copy is restricted to in-frame clones and leaves out a portion. The sample holds 200,000 to 250,000 clones, 85% to 95% seen once. The sample was blood. The chain is built from TRBV3-1 (or the pseudogene TRBV3-2) and TRBJ1-1, with D possibly matching TRBD1 (5 bases). This sequence was found in a man in his fifties or sixties in good health. The CDR3: CASSPCDWTTAFF. The CDR3 region has the DNA TGTGCCAGCAGCCCGTGCGATTGGACAACAGCTTTCTTT.